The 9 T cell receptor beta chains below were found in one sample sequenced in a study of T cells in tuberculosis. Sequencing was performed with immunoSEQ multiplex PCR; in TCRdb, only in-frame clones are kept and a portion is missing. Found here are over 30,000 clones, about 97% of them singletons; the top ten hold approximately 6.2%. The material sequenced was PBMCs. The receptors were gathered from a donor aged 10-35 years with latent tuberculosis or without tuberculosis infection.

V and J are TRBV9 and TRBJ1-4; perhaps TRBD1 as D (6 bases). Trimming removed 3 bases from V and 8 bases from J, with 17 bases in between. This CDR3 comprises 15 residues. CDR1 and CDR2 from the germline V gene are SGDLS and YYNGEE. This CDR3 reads CASSEGRYREEKLFF. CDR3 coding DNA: TGTGCCAGCAGCGAAGGCAGGTACAGGGAAGAAAAACTGTTTTTT.

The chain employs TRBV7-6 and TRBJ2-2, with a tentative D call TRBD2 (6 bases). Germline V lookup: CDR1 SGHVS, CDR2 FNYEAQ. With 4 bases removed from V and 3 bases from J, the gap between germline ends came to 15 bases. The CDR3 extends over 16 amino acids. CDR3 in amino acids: CASSSRVPSDTGELFF. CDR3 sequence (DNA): TGTGCCAGCAGCTCTCGTGTACCTAGCGACACCGGGGAGCTGTTTTTT.

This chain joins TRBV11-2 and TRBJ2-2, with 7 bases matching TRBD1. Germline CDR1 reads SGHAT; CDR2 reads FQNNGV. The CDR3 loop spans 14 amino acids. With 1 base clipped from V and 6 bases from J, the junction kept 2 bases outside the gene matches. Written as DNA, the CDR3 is TGTGCCAGCAGCTTAGGACAGGGATCCGGGGAGCTGTTTTTT. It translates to CASSLGQGSGELFF.

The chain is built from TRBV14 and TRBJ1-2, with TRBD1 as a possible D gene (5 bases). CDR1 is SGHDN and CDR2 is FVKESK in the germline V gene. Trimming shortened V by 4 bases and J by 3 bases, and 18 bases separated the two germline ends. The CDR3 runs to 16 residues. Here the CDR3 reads CASSLGGAANHYGYTF. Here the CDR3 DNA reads TGTGCCAGCAGCCTCGGAGGGGCAGCCAACCACTATGGCTACACCTTC.

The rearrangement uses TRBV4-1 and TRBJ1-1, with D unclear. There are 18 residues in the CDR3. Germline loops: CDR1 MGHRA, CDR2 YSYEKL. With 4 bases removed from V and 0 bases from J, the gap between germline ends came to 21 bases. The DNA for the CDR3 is TGCGCCAGCAGCCGGAAGAGGCTTTTGAGATACATGAACACTGAAGCTTTCTTT. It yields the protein CASSRKRLLRYMNTEAFF.

The CDR3: CASNQQGAVNEQFF. The CDR3 nucleotides read TGTGCCAGTAATCAGCAGGGGGCTGTCAATGAGCAGTTCTTC. This chain joins TRBV19 and TRBJ2-1, with 8 positions matching TRBD1. Per the germline V gene, CDR1 is LNHDA and CDR2 is SQIVND (reference sequence). There are 14 residues in the CDR3. The junction had 8 bases not matched to a gene; V was cut back by 7 bases and J by 6 bases.

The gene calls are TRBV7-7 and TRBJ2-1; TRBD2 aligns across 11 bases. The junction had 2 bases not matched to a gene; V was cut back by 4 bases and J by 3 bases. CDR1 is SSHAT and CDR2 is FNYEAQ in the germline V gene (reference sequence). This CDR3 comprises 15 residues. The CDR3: CASSSGTSGYNEQFF. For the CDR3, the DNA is TGTGCCAGCAGCTCGGGGACTAGCGGCTACAATGAGCAGTTCTTC.

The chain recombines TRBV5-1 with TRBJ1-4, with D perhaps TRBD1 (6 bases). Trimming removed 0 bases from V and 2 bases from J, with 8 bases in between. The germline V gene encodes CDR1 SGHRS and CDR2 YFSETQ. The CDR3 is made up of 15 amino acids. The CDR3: CASSLAGGTNEKLFF. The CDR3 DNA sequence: TGCGCCAGCAGCTTGGCGGGGGGCACTAATGAAAAACTGTTTTTT.

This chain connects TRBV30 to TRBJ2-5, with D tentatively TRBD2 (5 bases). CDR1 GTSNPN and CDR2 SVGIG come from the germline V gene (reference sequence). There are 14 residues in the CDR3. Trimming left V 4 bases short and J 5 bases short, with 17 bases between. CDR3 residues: CAWTKRLLRETQYF. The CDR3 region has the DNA TGTGCCTGGACGAAGAGACTACTCCGGGAGACCCAGTACTTC.